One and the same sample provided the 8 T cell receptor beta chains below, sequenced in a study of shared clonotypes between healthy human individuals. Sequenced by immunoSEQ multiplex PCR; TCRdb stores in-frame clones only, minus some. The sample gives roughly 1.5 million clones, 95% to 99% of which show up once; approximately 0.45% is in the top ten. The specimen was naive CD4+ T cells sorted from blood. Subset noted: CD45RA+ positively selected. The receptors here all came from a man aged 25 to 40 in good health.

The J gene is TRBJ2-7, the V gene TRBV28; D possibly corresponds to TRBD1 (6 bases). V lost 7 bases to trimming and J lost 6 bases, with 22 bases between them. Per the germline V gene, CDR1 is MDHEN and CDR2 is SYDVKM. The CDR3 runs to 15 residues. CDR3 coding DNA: TGTGCCAGCAAAACCCGGGGTAGCCAAGGGGGCGAGCAGTACTTC. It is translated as CASKTRGSQGGEQYF.

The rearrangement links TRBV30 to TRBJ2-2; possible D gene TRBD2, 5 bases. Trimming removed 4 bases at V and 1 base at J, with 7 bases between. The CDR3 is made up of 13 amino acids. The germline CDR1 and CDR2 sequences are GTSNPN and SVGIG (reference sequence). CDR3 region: CAWKGRNTGELFF. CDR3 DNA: TGTGCCTGGAAAGGGAGGAACACCGGGGAGCTGTTTTTT.

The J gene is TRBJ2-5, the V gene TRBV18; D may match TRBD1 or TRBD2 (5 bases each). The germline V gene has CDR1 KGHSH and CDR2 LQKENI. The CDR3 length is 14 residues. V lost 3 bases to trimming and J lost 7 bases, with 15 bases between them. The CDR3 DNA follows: TGTGCCAGCTCACCTGTGGGCAGGGACGGGACCCAGTACTTC. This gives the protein CASSPVGRDGTQYF. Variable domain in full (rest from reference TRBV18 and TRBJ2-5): NAGVMQNPRHLVRRRGQEARLRCSPMKGHSHVYWYRQLPEEGLKFMVYLQKENIIDESGMPKERFSAEFPKEGPSILRIQQVVRGDSAAYFCASSPVGRDGTQYFGPGTRLLVL.

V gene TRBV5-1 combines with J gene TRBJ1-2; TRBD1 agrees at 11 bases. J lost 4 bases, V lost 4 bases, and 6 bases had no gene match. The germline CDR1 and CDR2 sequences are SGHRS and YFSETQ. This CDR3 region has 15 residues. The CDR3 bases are TGCGCCAGCAGCCCGGGACAGGGGGTAGGCTATGGCTACACCTTC. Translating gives CASSPGQGVGYGYTF.

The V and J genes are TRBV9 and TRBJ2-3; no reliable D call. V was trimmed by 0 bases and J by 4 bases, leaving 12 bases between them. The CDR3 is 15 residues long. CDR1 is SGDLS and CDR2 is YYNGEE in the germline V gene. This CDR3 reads CASSVGGVPADTQYF. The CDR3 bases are TGTGCCAGCAGCGTAGGGGGTGTTCCCGCAGATACGCAGTATTTT.

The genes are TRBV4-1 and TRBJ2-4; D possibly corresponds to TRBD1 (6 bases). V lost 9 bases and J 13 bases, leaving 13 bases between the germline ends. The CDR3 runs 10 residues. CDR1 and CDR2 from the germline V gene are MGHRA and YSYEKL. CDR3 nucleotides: TGCGCCAGTAGCAGACAGGAGCAGTACTTC. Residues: CASSRQEQYF.

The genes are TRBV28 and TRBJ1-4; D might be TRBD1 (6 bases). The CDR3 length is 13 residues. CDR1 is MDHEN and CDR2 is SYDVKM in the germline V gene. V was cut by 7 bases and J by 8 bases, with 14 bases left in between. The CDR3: CASNSGAREKLFF. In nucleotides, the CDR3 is TGTGCCAGCAACTCGGGGGCTAGGGAAAAACTGTTTTTT.

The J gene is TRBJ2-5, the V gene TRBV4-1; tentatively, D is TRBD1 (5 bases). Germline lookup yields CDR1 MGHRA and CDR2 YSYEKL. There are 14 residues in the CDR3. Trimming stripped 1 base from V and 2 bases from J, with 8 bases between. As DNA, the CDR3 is TGCGCCAGCAGCCAAGTGACAGCTCAAGAGACCCAGTACTTC. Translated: CASSQVTAQETQYF.